The 31 T cell receptor beta chains reported below all come from one sample, sequenced in a study of cytomegalovirus exposure and HLA in healthy donors. With 60 Vbeta and 13 Jbeta primers, the PCR was carried out. TCRdb's copy holds only in-frame clones and misses some; the assay was immunoSEQ multiplex PCR. This sample's clone table lists about 120,000 clones. Material: PBMCs. The source is a man in his forties or fifties in good health and CMV-seropositive.

The chain links TRBV7-3 to TRBJ2-3; no firm D call. Germline V gives CDR1 SGHTA, CDR2 FQGTGA. The CDR3 contains 13 residues. V shed 5 bases and J shed 2 bases, with 8 bases lying between them. The CDR3 loop is CASSLTYTDTQYF. The DNA for the CDR3 is TGTGCCAGCAGCCTTACCTACACAGATACGCAGTATTTT.

The rearrangement uses TRBV7-2 and TRBJ1-2; TRBD1 aligns across 11 bases. This CDR3 region has 14 residues. The V segment lost 5 bases and the J segment 6 bases; nucleotides outside the gene matches: 5. CDR1 and CDR2 (germline): SGHTA, FQGNSA. In DNA, the CDR3 is TGTGCCAGCAGCCTTAGGACAGGGGGCAATGGCTACACCTTC. This codes for CASSLRTGGNGYTF.

The V call is TRBV5-1, the J call TRBJ2-7; a weak D match, TRBD2 (5 bases). Looked up from germline, CDR1 is SGHRS and CDR2 is YFSETQ. The CDR3 consists of 14 residues. The V end lost 4 bases, the J end lost 6 bases, and 17 bases lay between the germline ends. CDR3 coding DNA: TGCGCCAGCAGCGTTACTAGTATCCAAGGCGAGCAGTACTTC. Its protein is CASSVTSIQGEQYF.

The chain uses TRBV6-5 and TRBJ2-7, with TRBD2 matching over 8 bases. Germline V gene data show CDR1 as MNHEY and CDR2 as SVGAGI. The ends lost 8 bases at V and 9 bases at J; junction bases unmatched: 12. This CDR3 region has 13 residues. This CDR3 is CASSGGGYLGQYF. As DNA, the CDR3 is TGTGCCAGCTCGGGAGGGGGGTACCTTGGGCAGTACTTC.

For this clone: The sample holds other DNA sequences that translate to the same CDR3. The chain couples TRBV29-1 to TRBJ2-7, with no clear D. The CDR3 contains 11 residues. V was shortened by 3 bases and J by 4 bases, with 7 bases between the two germline ends. CDR1 is SQVTM and CDR2 is ANQGSEA in the germline V gene. As DNA, the CDR3 is TGCAGCGTTGAGCAGGATTACGAGCAGTACTTC. Its protein is CSVEQDYEQYF.

This rearrangement joins TRBV27 to TRBJ2-2, with 11 positions matching TRBD2. Losses at the gene ends were 8 bases for V and 4 bases for J; bases not matched to a gene: 9. The CDR3 is 16 amino acids. In germline, CDR1 is MNHEY, CDR2 SMNVEV (reference sequence). The CDR3 bases are TGTGCCAGCGGTCCCCAGACTAGCGGGATCACCGGGGAGCTGTTTTTT. As protein: CASGPQTSGITGELFF.

The J gene is TRBJ2-7, the V gene TRBV2; no clear D. Trimming pared 4 bases from V and 6 bases from J, leaving 4 bases between. Per germline, CDR1 SNHLY and CDR2 FYNNEI. This CDR3 comprises 10 residues. CDR3 residues: CASSVSEQYF. CDR3 in DNA: TGTGCCAGCAGTGTCTCCGAGCAGTACTTC.

The V call is TRBV27, the J call TRBJ2-7; 8 bases map to TRBD2. V was pared by 7 bases and J by 2 bases, with 7 bases of the junction left unmatched. The CDR3 contains 14 residues. Looked up from germline, CDR1 is MNHEY and CDR2 is SMNVEV (reference sequence). CDR3 protein: CASTTAGVAYEQYF. Written as DNA, the CDR3 is TGTGCCAGCACTACAGCGGGAGTCGCCTACGAGCAGTACTTC.

The chain is built from TRBV18 and TRBJ2-6; possible D gene TRBD1, 6 bases. Germline V gene lookup returns CDR1 KGHSH and CDR2 LQKENI. The V and J ends lost 3 bases and 2 bases respectively, with 8 bases between them. This CDR3 region has 15 residues. The DNA of the CDR3 is TGTGCCAGCTCACCCCCAGGGGCTGGGGCCAACGTCCTGACTTTC. This encodes CASSPPGAGANVLTF.

V gene TRBV6-1 combines with J gene TRBJ2-7; D remains ambiguous. Trimming removed 5 bases at V and 0 bases at J, with 14 bases between. Germline V gene data show CDR1 as MNHNS and CDR2 as SASEGT. There are 15 residues in the CDR3. The CDR3, as DNA: TGTGCCAGCAGTAACCTGATTACGAGCTCCTACGAGCAGTACTTC. It encodes CASSNLITSSYEQYF.

The V and J genes are TRBV9 and TRBJ2-3; maybe TRBD1 (5 bases). The CDR3 consists of 15 residues. The V gene lost 3 bases and the J gene lost 3 bases, with 14 bases spanning the gap. Germline assignment: CDR1 SGDLS and CDR2 YYNGEE. The CDR3 loop reads CASSGRQSSTDTQYF. CDR3 DNA: TGTGCCAGCAGCGGAAGACAGAGTTCGACAGATACGCAGTATTTT.

The genes are TRBV11-2 and TRBJ2-3; 10 bases line up with TRBD2. This CDR3 region has 17 residues. Per the germline V gene, CDR1 is SGHAT and CDR2 is FQNNGV. V was clipped by 1 base and J by 2 bases; unmatched bases: 6. DNA of the CDR3: TGTGCCAGCAGCTTAGGGGCAGCGGGAGGGATCACAGATACGCAGTATTTT. It codes for CASSLGAAGGITDTQYF.

This sequence joins TRBV2 and TRBJ2-7; 12 bases match TRBD2. This CDR3 has 14 amino acids. Germline V gives CDR1 SNHLY, CDR2 FYNNEI. The ends lost 5 bases at V and 4 bases at J; junction bases unmatched: 3. CDR3 loop: CASSRTSGVYEQYF. In nucleotides, the CDR3 is TGTGCCAGCAGTCGGACTAGCGGGGTTTACGAGCAGTACTTC.

V and J are TRBV15 and TRBJ1-5; TRBD1 matches 7 bases. With 1 base clipped from V and 5 bases from J, the junction kept 5 bases outside the gene matches. The germline V gene encodes CDR1 LNHNV and CDR2 YYDKDF (reference sequence). This CDR3 has 15 residues. The CDR3 nucleotides are TGTGCCACCAGCAGAGCTGACAGGGTTCATCAGCCCCAGCATTTT. As protein: CATSRADRVHQPQHF.

The chain employs TRBV2 and TRBJ2-7; D is ambiguous. Trimming pared 5 bases from V and 3 bases from J, leaving 8 bases between. Germline values: CDR1 SNHLY, CDR2 FYNNEI. The CDR3 loop spans 12 amino acids. CDR3 loop: CASSPHFYEQYF. Here the CDR3 DNA reads TGTGCCAGCAGTCCCCATTTCTACGAGCAGTACTTC.

This rearrangement joins TRBV7-2 to TRBJ2-7; tentative D call: TRBD1 (7 bases). V was cut by 1 base and J by 9 bases, with 13 bases left in between. This CDR3 contains 13 residues. Germline assignment: CDR1 SGHTA and CDR2 FQGNSA. The CDR3 here is CASSLDAGGGQYF. The CDR3 DNA sequence: TGTGCCAGCAGCTTAGATGCAGGGGGAGGGCAGTACTTC.

The chain links TRBV6-5 to TRBJ1-6; weak D call: TRBD1 (6 bases). This CDR3 spans 16 amino acids. The V and J ends lost 0 bases and 2 bases respectively, with 8 bases between them. Germline V CDR1 and CDR2: MNHEY, SVGAGI. CDR3 sequence: CASSYSTGAYNSPLHF. CDR3 DNA sequence: TGTGCCAGCAGTTACTCGACAGGAGCCTATAATTCACCCCTCCACTTT.

This chain uses TRBV7-9 with TRBJ1-2, with 7 bases that match TRBD1. The CDR3 covers 14 residues. CDR1 and CDR2 from the germline V gene are SEHNR and FQNEAQ (reference sequence). Losses at the gene ends were 3 bases for V and 2 bases for J; bases not matched to a gene: 3. This CDR3 is CASSLGQFNYGYTF. The CDR3 DNA sequence: TGTGCCAGCAGCTTGGGACAGTTCAACTATGGCTACACCTTC.

V is TRBV9 and J is TRBJ1-2; weak D call: TRBD1 (6 bases). CDR3 length equals 13 residues. Germline V gene sequence: CDR1 SGDLS, CDR2 YYNGEE. Trimming removed 5 bases from V and 0 bases from J, with 8 bases in between. This chain's CDR3 is CASRRGSNYGYTF. The CDR3 bases are TGTGCCAGCAGAAGGGGGTCTAACTATGGCTACACCTTC.

The chain joins TRBV18 to TRBJ2-1; D may be TRBD2 (6 bases). This CDR3 comprises 14 residues. V gave up 0 bases and J gave up 3 bases, with 6 bases separating them. CDR1 and CDR2 (germline): KGHSH, LQKENI. CDR3 region: CASSPPGGYNEQFF. Written as DNA, the CDR3 is TGTGCCAGCTCACCACCCGGGGGCTACAATGAGCAGTTCTTC.

The chain joins TRBV28 to TRBJ1-2; D gene ambiguous. The germline CDR1 and CDR2 sequences are MDHEN and SYDVKM. The length of the CDR3 is 11 residues. Trimming shortened V by 6 bases and J by 5 bases, and 7 bases separated the two germline ends. CDR3 coding DNA: TGTGCCAGCAGGGAGAGGTATGGCTACACCTTC. This encodes CASRERYGYTF.

The chain combines TRBV4-3 with TRBJ2-3; weak D call: TRBD2 (6 bases). There are 18 residues in the CDR3. V dropped 1 base and J dropped 3 bases, with 20 bases sitting between them. Looked up from germline, CDR1 is LGHNA and CDR2 is YSLEER. The CDR3 DNA sequence: TGCGCCAGCAGCCAAGTTTTTAACGGCTATGGGGGGACAGATACGCAGTATTTT. Amino acids: CASSQVFNGYGGTDTQYF.

V usage is TRBV11-3 and J usage is TRBJ2-1; tentatively, D is TRBD2 (6 bases). The CDR3 is made up of 14 amino acids. The germline V and J ends were trimmed by 8 bases and 6 bases, with 17 bases remaining between them. Looked up from germline, CDR1 is SGHNT and CDR2 is YENEEA. CDR3 region: CASGSYGTSNEQFF. The CDR3, as DNA: TGTGCCAGCGGATCTTACGGGACTTCCAATGAGCAGTTCTTC.

The chain has TRBV29-1 and TRBJ2-1; 10 nucleotides align to TRBD2. The CDR3 extends over 18 amino acids. The V gene end was trimmed by 3 bases and the J gene end by 1 base; junction bases not matched to a gene: 12. Germline CDR1 and CDR2: SQVTM and ANQGSEA. CDR3 bases: TGCAGCGTTGACAAGCGGGAGGGTCCTACCCCGTCCTACAATGAGCAGTTCTTC. Translating it yields CSVDKREGPTPSYNEQFF.

The V and J genes are TRBV6-4 and TRBJ2-1; 7 positions agree with TRBD2. From germline, CDR1 is MRHNA and CDR2 SNTAGT. This CDR3 spans 19 amino acids. V was clipped by 3 bases and J by 1 base; unmatched bases: 15. For the CDR3, the DNA is TGTGCCAGCAGTGAGACGTATAGGGGCACGGGAGGATCCTACAATGAGCAGTTCTTC. This translates into CASSETYRGTGGSYNEQFF.

V and J are TRBV30 and TRBJ2-3; 9 nucleotides align to TRBD1. With V trimmed by 7 bases and J by 4 bases, 9 bases remained unmatched. This CDR3 has 14 amino acids. Germline V gene sequence: CDR1 GTSNPN, CDR2 SVGIG (reference sequence). The chain's CDR3 is CALSQGARADTQYF. For the CDR3, the DNA is TGTGCCTTATCACAGGGGGCGCGAGCAGATACGCAGTATTTT. Full variable domain (rest looked up from reference TRBV30 and TRBJ2-3): SQTIHQWPATLVQPVGSPLSLECTVEGTSNPNLYWYRQAAGRGLQLLFYSVGIGQISSEVPQNLSASRPQDRQFILSSKKLLLSDSGFYLCALSQGARADTQYFGPGTRLTVL.

This chain links TRBV7-9 with TRBJ2-1; 9 bases line up with TRBD2. Germline assignment: CDR1 SEHNR and CDR2 FQNEAQ (reference sequence). The CDR3 extends over 15 amino acids. Trimming removed 4 bases from V and 3 bases from J; junction bases left unmatched: 4. The CDR3 region is CASSSRGGLYNEQFF. The CDR3 nucleotides are TGTGCCAGCAGCTCGCGGGGGGGACTCTACAATGAGCAGTTCTTC.

This sequence joins TRBV2 and TRBJ2-1; 12 nucleotides align to TRBD2. After removal of 11 bases from V and 7 bases from J, the junction contained 12 bases not matched to a gene. This CDR3 comprises 15 residues. Per germline, CDR1 SNHLY and CDR2 FYNNEI. The CDR3 DNA reads TGTGCCGGGGGGGCCGGGACTAGCGGGTTAAATGAGCAGTTCTTC. Its protein is CAGGAGTSGLNEQFF.

This rearrangement joins TRBV14 to TRBJ2-5; D is unclear. The CDR3 consists of 14 residues. V was pared by 6 bases and J by 5 bases, with 16 bases between. Germline CDR1 reads SGHDN; CDR2 reads FVKESK. DNA for the CDR3: TGTGCCAGCAGTATAGAGTTCTGGTCGGAGACCCAGTACTTC. It translates to CASSIEFWSETQYF. Supplemented by reference TRBV14 and TRBJ2-5, the full variable domain reads EAGVTQFPSHSVIEKGQTVTLRCDPISGHDNLYWYRRVMGKEIKFLLHFVKESKQDESGMPNNRFLAERTGGTYSTLKVQPAELEDSGVYFCASSIEFWSETQYFGPGTRLLVL.

The rearrangement links TRBV19 to TRBJ1-1; D remains ambiguous. Trimming took off 6 bases at V and 3 bases at J, with 14 bases between the two ends. The CDR3 consists of 14 residues. Per germline, CDR1 LNHDA and CDR2 SQIVND (reference sequence). CDR3 sequence (DNA): TGTGCCAGTAGGCTTGGCACGGGTTACACTGAAGCTTTCTTT. Protein sequence: CASRLGTGYTEAFF.

This chain connects TRBV28 to TRBJ2-7, with a tentative D call TRBD1 (6 bases). CDR1 MDHEN and CDR2 SYDVKM come from the germline V gene. There are 14 residues in the CDR3. V was trimmed by 5 bases and J by 3 bases, leaving 14 bases between them. CDR3 sequence: CASSPDRKRYEQYF. The CDR3 DNA reads as TGTGCCAGCAGTCCCGACAGGAAACGCTACGAGCAGTACTTC.